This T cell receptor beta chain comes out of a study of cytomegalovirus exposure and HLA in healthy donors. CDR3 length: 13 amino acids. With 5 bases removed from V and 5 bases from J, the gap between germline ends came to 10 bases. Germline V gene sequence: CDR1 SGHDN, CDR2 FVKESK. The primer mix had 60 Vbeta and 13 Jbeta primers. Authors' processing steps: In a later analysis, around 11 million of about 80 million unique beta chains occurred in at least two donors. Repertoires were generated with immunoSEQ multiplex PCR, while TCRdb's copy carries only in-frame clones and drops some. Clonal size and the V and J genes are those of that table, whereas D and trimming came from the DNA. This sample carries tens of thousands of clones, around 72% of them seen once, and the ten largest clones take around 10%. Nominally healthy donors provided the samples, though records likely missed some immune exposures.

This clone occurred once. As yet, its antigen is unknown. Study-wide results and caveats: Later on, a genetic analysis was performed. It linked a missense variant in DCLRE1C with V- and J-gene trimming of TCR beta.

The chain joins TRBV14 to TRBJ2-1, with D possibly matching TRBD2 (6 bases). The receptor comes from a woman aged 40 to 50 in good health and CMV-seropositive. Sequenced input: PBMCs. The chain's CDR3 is CASSVTRNNEQFF. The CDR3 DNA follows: TGTGCCAGCAGCGTGACTAGGAACAATGAGCAGTTCTTC.